This T cell receptor (beta chain) was sequenced during a study of blood T cell repertoires in COVID-19. Sequenced by immunoSEQ multiplex PCR; TCRdb stores in-frame clones only, minus some. The table records 130,000 or so clones, around 80% of them present only once. This receptor was identified in a man between 60 and 75 years old with active or convalescent COVID-19. The specimen was peripheral blood.

CDR3 loop: CASSPVASRGGWETQYF. Here the CDR3 DNA reads TGCGCCAGCAGCCCGGTGGCCTCAAGGGGAGGATGGGAGACCCAGTACTTC. V and J are TRBV5-1 and TRBJ2-5, with a weak D call TRBD2 (6 bases). Germline V lookup: CDR1 SGHRS, CDR2 YFSETQ. The V gene lost 4 bases and the J gene lost 5 bases, with 24 bases spanning the gap. The CDR3 has 17 residues.